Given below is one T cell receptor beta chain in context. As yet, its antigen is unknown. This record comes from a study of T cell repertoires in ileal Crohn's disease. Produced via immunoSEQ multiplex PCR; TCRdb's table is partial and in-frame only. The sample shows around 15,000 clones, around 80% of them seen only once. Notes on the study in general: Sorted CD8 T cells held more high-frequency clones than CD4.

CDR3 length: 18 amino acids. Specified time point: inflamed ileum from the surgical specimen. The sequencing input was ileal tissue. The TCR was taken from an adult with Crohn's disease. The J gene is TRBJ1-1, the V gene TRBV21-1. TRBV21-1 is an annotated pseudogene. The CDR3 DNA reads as TGTGCCAGCAGCAAAGGGCGGGTGGTGAATTTAATGAACACTGAAGCTTTCTTT. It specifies CASSKGRVVNLMNTEAFF.